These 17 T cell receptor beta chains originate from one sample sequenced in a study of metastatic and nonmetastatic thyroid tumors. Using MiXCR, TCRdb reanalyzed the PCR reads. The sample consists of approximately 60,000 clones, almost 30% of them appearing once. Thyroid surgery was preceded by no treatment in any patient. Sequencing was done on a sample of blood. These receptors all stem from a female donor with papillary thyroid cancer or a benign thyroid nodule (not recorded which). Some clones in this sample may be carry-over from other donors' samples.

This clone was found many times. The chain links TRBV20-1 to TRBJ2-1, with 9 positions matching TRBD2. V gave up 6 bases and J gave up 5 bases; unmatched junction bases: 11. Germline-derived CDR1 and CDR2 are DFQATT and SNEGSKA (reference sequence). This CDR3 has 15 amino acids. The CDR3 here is CSAEMAGGPHNEQFF. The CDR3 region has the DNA TGCAGTGCCGAGATGGCGGGAGGGCCGCACAATGAGCAGTTCTTC.

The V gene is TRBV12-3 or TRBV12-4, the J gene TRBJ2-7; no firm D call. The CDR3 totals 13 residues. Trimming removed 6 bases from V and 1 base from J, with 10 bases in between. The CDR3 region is CASSWAPSYEQYF. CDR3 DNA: TGTGCCAGCAGCTGGGCCCCTTCCTACGAGCAGTACTTC.

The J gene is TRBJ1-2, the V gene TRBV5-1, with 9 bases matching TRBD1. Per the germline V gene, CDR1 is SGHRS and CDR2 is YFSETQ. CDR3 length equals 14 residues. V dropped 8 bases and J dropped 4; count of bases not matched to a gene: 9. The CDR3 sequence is CASKRPGQGYGYTF. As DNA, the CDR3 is TGCGCCAGTAAGAGGCCGGGACAGGGCTATGGCTACACCTTC.

The CDR3 DNA reads TGCAGTGCTAGAGTCGTGGACGAGCAGTACTTC. It encodes CSARVVDEQYF. The V and J genes are TRBV20-1 and TRBJ2-7; D call uncertain. The CDR3 is made up of 11 amino acids. CDR1 is DFQATT, CDR2 SNEGSKA, per germline (reference sequence). V was clipped by 1 base and J by 5 bases, with 6 bases between them.

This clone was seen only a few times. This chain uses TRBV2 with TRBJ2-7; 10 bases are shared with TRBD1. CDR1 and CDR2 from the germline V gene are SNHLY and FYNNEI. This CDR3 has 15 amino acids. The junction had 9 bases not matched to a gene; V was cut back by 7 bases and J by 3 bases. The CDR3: CASTQGTGDRYEQYF. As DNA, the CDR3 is TGTGCCAGCACCCAGGGGACAGGGGACCGCTACGAGCAGTACTTC.

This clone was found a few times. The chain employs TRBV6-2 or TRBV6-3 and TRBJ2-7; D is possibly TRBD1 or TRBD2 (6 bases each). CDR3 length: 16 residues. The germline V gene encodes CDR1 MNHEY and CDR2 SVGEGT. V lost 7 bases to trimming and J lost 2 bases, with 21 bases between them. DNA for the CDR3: TGTGCCAGCACCCCATCGGGGGCGGTCGCAACCTACGAGCAGTACTTC. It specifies CASTPSGAVATYEQYF.

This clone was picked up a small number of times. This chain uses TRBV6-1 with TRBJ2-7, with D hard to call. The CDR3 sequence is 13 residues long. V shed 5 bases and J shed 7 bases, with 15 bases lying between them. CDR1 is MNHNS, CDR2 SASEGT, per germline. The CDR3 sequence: CASSPSRAREQYF. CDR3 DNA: TGTGCCAGCAGTCCCTCCAGAGCTAGGGAGCAGTACTTC.

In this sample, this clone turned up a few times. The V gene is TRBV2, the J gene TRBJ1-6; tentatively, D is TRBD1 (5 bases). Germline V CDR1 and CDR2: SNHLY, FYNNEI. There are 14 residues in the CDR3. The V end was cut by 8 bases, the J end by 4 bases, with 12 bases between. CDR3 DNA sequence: TGTGCCAGCGGGAGGACAAATTATAATTCACCCCTCCACTTT. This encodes CASGRTNYNSPLHF.

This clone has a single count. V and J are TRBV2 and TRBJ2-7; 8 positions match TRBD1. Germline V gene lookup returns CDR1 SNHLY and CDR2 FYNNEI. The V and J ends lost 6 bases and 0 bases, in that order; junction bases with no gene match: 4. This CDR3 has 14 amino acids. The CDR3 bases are TGTGCCAGCAGAAGGACAGGGCTCTCCTACGAGCAGTACTTC. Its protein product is CASRRTGLSYEQYF.

The CDR3 coding sequence is TGCGCCAGCAGCCAAGAGGGACGGCTCACAGATACGCAGTATTTT. Translated: CASSQEGRLTDTQYF. The chain recombines TRBV4-1 with TRBJ2-3; D tentatively reads TRBD1 or TRBD2 (5 bases each). V lost 0 bases, J lost 2 bases, and 9 bases lay in between. This CDR3 region has 15 residues. Germline V gene sequence: CDR1 MGHRA, CDR2 YSYEKL.

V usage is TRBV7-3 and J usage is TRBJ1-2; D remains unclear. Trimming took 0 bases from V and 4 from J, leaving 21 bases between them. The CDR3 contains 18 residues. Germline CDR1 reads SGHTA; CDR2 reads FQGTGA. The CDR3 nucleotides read TGTGCCAGCAGCTTAACGTTAGCATTTGGGGATTGGGGCTATGGCTACACCTTC. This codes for CASSLTLAFGDWGYGYTF. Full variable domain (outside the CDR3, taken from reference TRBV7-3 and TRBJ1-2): GAGVSQTPSNKVTEKGKYVELRCDPISGHTALYWYRQSLGQGPEFLIYFQGTGAADDSGLPNDRFFAVRPEGSVSTLKIQRTERGDSAVYLCASSLTLAFGDWGYGYTFGSGTRLTVV.

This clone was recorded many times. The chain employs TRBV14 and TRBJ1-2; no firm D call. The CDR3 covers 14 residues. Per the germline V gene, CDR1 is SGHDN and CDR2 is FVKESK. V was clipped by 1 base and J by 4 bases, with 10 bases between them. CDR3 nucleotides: TGTGCCAGCAGCCAAGGAACCAAAGCCTATGGCTACACCTTC. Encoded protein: CASSQGTKAYGYTF.

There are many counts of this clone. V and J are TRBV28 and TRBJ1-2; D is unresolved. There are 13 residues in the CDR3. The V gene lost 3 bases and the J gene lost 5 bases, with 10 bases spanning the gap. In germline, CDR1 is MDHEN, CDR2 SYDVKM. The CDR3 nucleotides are TGTGCCAGCAGTTTGGCGGGAGGTTATGGCTACACCTTC. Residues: CASSLAGGYGYTF.

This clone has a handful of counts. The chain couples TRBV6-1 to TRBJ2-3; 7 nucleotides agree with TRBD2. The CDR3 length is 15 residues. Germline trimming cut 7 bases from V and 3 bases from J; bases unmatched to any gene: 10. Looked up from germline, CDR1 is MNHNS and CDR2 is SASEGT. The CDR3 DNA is TGTGCCAGCACCCAAAATGGGGGGGGGACAGATACGCAGTATTTT. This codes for CASTQNGGGTDTQYF.

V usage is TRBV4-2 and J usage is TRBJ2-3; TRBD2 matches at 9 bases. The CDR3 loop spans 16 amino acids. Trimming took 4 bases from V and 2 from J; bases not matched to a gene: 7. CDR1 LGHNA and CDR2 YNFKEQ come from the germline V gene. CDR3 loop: CASSPLAGGNTDTQYF. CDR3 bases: TGTGCCAGCAGCCCACTAGCGGGCGGAAACACAGATACGCAGTATTTT.

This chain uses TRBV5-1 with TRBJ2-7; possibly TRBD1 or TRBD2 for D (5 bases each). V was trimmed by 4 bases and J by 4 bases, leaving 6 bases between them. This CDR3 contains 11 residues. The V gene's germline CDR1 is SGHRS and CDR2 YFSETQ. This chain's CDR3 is CASSEGYEQYF. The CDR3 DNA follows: TGCGCCAGCAGCGAGGGGTACGAGCAGTACTTC.

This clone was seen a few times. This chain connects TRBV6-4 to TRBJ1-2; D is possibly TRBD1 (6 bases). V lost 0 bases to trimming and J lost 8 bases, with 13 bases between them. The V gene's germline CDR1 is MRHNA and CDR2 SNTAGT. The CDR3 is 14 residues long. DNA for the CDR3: TGTGCCAGCAGTGACTCCGAGGGGGTGAGAGGCTACACCTTC. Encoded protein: CASSDSEGVRGYTF.